The subject of this entry is one TCR beta chain. What it binds is unknown. These data belong to a study of regulatory T cells in long-lasting Graves disease. Whole-study context: Less than 3 months of antithyroid drugs had been taken by newly diagnosed Graves' patients. Study results and limitations: Persistent Graves' disease cases displayed lower TCR diversity than newly diagnosed ones.

The time point here: newly diagnosed GD, antithyroid drugs for less than 3 months. Scientists built the TCR library using RNA that was extracted from PBMCs. Libraries of TCR beta came from iRepertoire HTBI primers plus Arm-PCR of CDR3 regions. TCRdb processed the multiplex PCR reads anew with MiXCR; each CDR3 protein has one entry. The profile shows roughly 400,000 distinct CDR3 sequences, about 16% of them singletons. Trimming cost V 7 bases and J 3 bases; bases outside gene matches: 2. Germline V CDR1 and CDR2: MNHNS, SASEGT. The CDR3 is 13 residues long. In addition, the sample was reused for a study of T cells in Graves' hyperthyroidism and ophthalmopathy. That report notes: HTBI primers were employed in a first-round RT-PCR of the TCR CDR3.

The input for sequencing was peripheral blood mononuclear cells (PBMCs), taken at new diagnosis, from a patient treated with antithyroid drugs. This chain connects TRBV6-1 to TRBJ2-2; TRBD2 matches 7 bases. This clonotype was sampled from a woman aged 18-30 years with Graves disease. The DNA for the CDR3 is TGTGCCAGCACCGGGAGGTACACCGGGGAGCTGTTTTTT. Translated: CASTGRYTGELFF.